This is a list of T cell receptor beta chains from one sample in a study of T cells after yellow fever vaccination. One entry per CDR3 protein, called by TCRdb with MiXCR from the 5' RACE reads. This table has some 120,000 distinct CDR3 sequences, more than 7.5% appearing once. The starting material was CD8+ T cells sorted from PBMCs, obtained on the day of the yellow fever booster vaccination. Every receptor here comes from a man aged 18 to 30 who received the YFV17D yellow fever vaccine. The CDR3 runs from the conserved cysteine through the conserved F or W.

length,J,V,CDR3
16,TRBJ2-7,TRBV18,CASSETAGTVSYEQYF
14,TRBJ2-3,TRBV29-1,CSVEVAGDTDTQYF
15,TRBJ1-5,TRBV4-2,CASSQEHHSNQPQHF
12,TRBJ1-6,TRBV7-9,CASRGGESPLHF
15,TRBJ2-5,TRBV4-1,CASSQEEQGEETQYF
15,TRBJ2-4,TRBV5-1,CASSLAGQGKNIQYF
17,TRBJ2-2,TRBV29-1,CSVGGLVVGVDTGELFF
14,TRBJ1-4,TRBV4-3,CASSDGTPKEKLFF
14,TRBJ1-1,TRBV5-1,CASSLGGSHTEAFF
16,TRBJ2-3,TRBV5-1,CASSPRAGVDTDTQYF
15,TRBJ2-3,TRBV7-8,CASSRGAGTEDTQYF
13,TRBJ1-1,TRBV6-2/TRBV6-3,CASSTSLNTEAFF
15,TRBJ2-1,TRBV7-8,CASSRPRGGWEEQFF
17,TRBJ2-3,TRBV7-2,CASSLGRRGVVTDTQYF
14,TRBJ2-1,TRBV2,CASSEQGIYNEQFF